A selection of T cell receptor beta chains follows, all from one sample in a study of blood T cell repertoires in COVID-19. Sequenced by immunoSEQ multiplex PCR; TCRdb stores in-frame clones only, minus some. The top ten hold 13% of the sample, which has 150,000 to 200,000 clones, approximately 82% seen once. The sample was peripheral blood. All receptors derive from a man between 65 and 85 years old who had recovered from COVID-19. The CDR3 runs from the conserved cysteine through the conserved F or W. Fields, in order: CDR3 DNA, CDR3 protein, J gene, V gene, D gene, clone size. D genes are given only for firm matches. Some rows have no size entry. The others give once, few or many, or a class for an expanded clone.

DNA: TGTGCCAGCAGCTTAGAGACCGGGCCGGGGGGCTACACCTTC
CDR3: CASSLETGPGGYTF
J: TRBJ1-2
V: TRBV7-2
D: -
size: -

DNA: TGTGCCAGCAGGATGGGACTAGCGGGAGACGAGCAGTACTTC
CDR3: CASRMGLAGDEQYF
J: TRBJ2-7
V: TRBV7-9
D: TRBD2
size: -

DNA: TGTGCCAGCAGCCAAGATATGAGCGGGATGTCTGAGCAGTTCTTC
CDR3: CASSQDMSGMSEQFF
J: TRBJ2-1
V: TRBV4-2
D: TRBD2
size: -

DNA: TGTGCCAGCAGTTACTCTACTACTTTCCCCTACGAGCAGTACTTC
CDR3: CASSYSTTFPYEQYF
J: TRBJ2-7
V: TRBV6-5
D: -
size: -

DNA: TGTGCCAGCAGTGGTGGGAGCCCCACTAATGAAAAACTGTTTTTT
CDR3: CASSGGSPTNEKLFF
J: TRBJ1-4
V: TRBV5-4
D: -
size: few

DNA: TGTGCCAGCAGTGAAGTGAGCTTCAAGTCAGGGGCGGTTTACAATGAGCAGTTCTTC
CDR3: CASSEVSFKSGAVYNEQFF
J: TRBJ2-1
V: TRBV6-1
D: -
size: once

DNA: TGTGCCAGCAGCGTAGGATATGAGGATGAGCAGTTCTTC
CDR3: CASSVGYEDEQFF
J: TRBJ2-1
V: TRBV9
D: -
size: -

DNA: TGTGCCAGCAGATACCATAGCTCCTACGAGCAGTACTTC
CDR3: CASRYHSSYEQYF
J: TRBJ2-7
V: TRBV28
D: -
size: -

DNA: TGCGCCAGCAGCTACGGTTGGACAGGGGACACCGGGGAGCTGTTTTTT
CDR3: CASSYGWTGDTGELFF
J: TRBJ2-2
V: TRBV5-1
D: TRBD1
size: once

DNA: TGTGCCACCAGCAGTGCCGTCGGCAGGGGGTCCTCCTACGAGCAGTACTTC
CDR3: CATSSAVGRGSSYEQYF
J: TRBJ2-7
V: TRBV15
D: TRBD1
size: -

DNA: TGTGCCAGTACCTCGGGCGGGGGGGGCACAGATACGCAGTATTTT
CDR3: CASTSGGGGTDTQYF
J: TRBJ2-3
V: TRBV19
D: TRBD2
size: -

DNA: TGTGCCAGCTCACCTGGGACTAGTACCTACGAGCAGTACTTC
CDR3: CASSPGTSTYEQYF
J: TRBJ2-7
V: TRBV18
D: TRBD2
size: -

DNA: TGTGCCAGCAGCTTTTTAGACAGGGGCCATGGCTATGGCTACACCTTC
CDR3: CASSFLDRGHGYGYTF
J: TRBJ1-2
V: TRBV13
D: TRBD1
size: -

DNA: TGTGCCACCAGTGATTCGGGTCTAGCGGCCAACTATGGAGATGAGCAGTTCTTC
CDR3: CATSDSGLAANYGDEQFF
J: TRBJ2-1
V: TRBV24-1
D: TRBD2
size: -

DNA: TGTGCCAGCAGTCCAACCGAGACAGGGGGGTATCAGCCCCAGCATTTT
CDR3: CASSPTETGGYQPQHF
J: TRBJ1-5
V: TRBV28
D: TRBD1
size: few

DNA: TGTGCTAGTGGTCCCGTTAGCGGGGAGCTGTTTTTT
CDR3: CASGPVSGELFF
J: TRBJ2-2
V: TRBV12-5
D: -
size: -

DNA: TGTGCCAGCAGTCTGGGACAGAATGAAAAACTGTTTTTT
CDR3: CASSLGQNEKLFF
J: TRBJ1-4
V: TRBV28
D: TRBD1
size: -

DNA: TGTGCCAGCAGTGAAGCCAGGACAGGGCTCTATGGCTACACCTTC
CDR3: CASSEARTGLYGYTF
J: TRBJ1-2
V: TRBV6-1
D: TRBD1
size: -

DNA: TGTGCCAGCAGCCAATCTGAGGCCGGGAAGCAGTTCTTC
CDR3: CASSQSEAGKQFF
J: TRBJ2-1
V: TRBV3-1/TRBV3-2
D: -
size: -

DNA: TGTGCCAGCAGTCTTACAAGCTACGAGCAGTACTTC
CDR3: CASSLTSYEQYF
J: TRBJ2-7
V: TRBV2
D: -
size: few

DNA: TGTGCCAGTAGTCCACCGGGACAGCGAGCTTCACCCCTCCACTTT
CDR3: CASSPPGQRASPLHF
J: TRBJ1-6
V: TRBV19
D: TRBD1
size: -

DNA: TGCAGCGGGAACAGGGCGATGAACACTGAAGCTTTCTTT
CDR3: CSGNRAMNTEAFF
J: TRBJ1-1
V: TRBV29-1
D: -
size: few

DNA: TGTGCCAGCAGGGTTAGTGAGACCCAGTACTTC
CDR3: CASRVSETQYF
J: TRBJ2-5
V: TRBV2
D: -
size: -

DNA: TGTGCCACGATAGACGGTTCGGGCACTGAAGCTTTCTTT
CDR3: CATIDGSGTEAFF
J: TRBJ1-1
V: TRBV24-1
D: -
size: -

DNA: TGTGCCAGCAGACCAGACATGTCGGCAGGCTATGGCTACACCTTC
CDR3: CASRPDMSAGYGYTF
J: TRBJ1-2
V: TRBV6-5
D: -
size: -

DNA: TGTGCCAGCAGCCAAGGGGACAGCCTTTACACTGAAGCTTTCTTT
CDR3: CASSQGDSLYTEAFF
J: TRBJ1-1
V: TRBV3-1/TRBV3-2
D: TRBD1
size: -

DNA: TGTGCCAGCAGCCAAAGACAGGGGAACACTGAAGCTTTCTTT
CDR3: CASSQRQGNTEAFF
J: TRBJ1-1
V: TRBV3-1/TRBV3-2
D: TRBD1
size: -

DNA: TGTGCCAGCAGCTTTAGCGGGGCCACAGATACGCAGTATTTT
CDR3: CASSFSGATDTQYF
J: TRBJ2-3
V: TRBV11-2
D: TRBD2
size: few

DNA: TGTGCCAGCAGATCGACAGCGAACACCGGGGAGCTGTTTTTT
CDR3: CASRSTANTGELFF
J: TRBJ2-2
V: TRBV7-9
D: -
size: few

DNA: TGTGCCAGTAGTATAGATTCCGCGGGAGTGGCCGTAAACAATGAGCAGTTCTTC
CDR3: CASSIDSAGVAVNNEQFF
J: TRBJ2-1
V: TRBV19
D: TRBD2
size: -

DNA: TGTGCCAGCAGTTATGTGCGGGGGGGACAGTTGGGCACTGAAGCTTTCTTT
CDR3: CASSYVRGGQLGTEAFF
J: TRBJ1-1
V: TRBV28
D: TRBD1
size: -

DNA: TGTGCCAGCTCACCACTAAGGGGGCAGAACACTGAAGCTTTCTTT
CDR3: CASSPLRGQNTEAFF
J: TRBJ1-1
V: TRBV18
D: TRBD1
size: -

DNA: TGTGCCAGCACCACAGGCAGAACACCTTATTCCCGCACAGATACGCAGTATTTT
CDR3: CASTTGRTPYSRTDTQYF
J: TRBJ2-3
V: TRBV28
D: -
size: -

DNA: TGTGCCTGGATGCCGGGGACAGGGGGCTACGAGCAGTACTTC
CDR3: CAWMPGTGGYEQYF
J: TRBJ2-7
V: TRBV30
D: TRBD1
size: -

DNA: TGTGCCAGCAGCCAGAGGGACGAGCAGTACTTC
CDR3: CASSQRDEQYF
J: TRBJ2-7
V: TRBV6-5
D: -
size: few

DNA: TGTGCCAGCCTCCAAAGCGGTTACGAGCAGTACTTC
CDR3: CASLQSGYEQYF
J: TRBJ2-7
V: TRBV28
D: -
size: -

DNA: TGTGCCAGCAGTTCGCGGGGGGAGATAGTCTATGGCTACACCTTC
CDR3: CASSSRGEIVYGYTF
J: TRBJ1-2
V: TRBV28
D: -
size: -